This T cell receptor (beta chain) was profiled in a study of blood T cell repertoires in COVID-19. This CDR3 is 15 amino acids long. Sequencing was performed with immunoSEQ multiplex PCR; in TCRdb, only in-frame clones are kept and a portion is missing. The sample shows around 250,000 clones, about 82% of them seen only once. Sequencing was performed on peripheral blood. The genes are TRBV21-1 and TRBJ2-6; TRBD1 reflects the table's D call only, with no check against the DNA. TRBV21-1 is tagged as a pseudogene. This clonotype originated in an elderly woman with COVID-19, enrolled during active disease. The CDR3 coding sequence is TGTGCCGCTACAGGGAACCCCTCTGGGGCCAACGTCCTGACTTTC. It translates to CAATGNPSGANVLTF.